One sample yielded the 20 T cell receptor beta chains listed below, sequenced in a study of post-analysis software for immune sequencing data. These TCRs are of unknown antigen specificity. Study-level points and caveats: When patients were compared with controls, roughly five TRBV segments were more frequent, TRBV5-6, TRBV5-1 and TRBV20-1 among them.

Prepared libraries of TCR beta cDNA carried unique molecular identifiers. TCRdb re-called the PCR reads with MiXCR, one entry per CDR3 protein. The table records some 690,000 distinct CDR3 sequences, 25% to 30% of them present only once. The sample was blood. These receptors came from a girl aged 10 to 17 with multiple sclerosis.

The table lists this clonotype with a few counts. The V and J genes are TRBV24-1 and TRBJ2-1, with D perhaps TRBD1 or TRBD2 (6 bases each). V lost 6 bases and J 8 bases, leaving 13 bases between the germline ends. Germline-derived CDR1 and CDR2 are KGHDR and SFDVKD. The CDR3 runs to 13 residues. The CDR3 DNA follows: TGTGCCACCAGTTATTGGGGGGCCGATGAGCAGTTCTTC. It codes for CATSYWGADEQFF.

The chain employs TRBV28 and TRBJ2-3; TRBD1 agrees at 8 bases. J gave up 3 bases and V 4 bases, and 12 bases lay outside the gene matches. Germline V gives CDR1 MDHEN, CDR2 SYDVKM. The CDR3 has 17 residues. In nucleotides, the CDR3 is TGTGCCAGCAGTTCCATACGGCGGACAGGGCGGACAGATACGCAGTATTTT. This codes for CASSSIRRTGRTDTQYF.

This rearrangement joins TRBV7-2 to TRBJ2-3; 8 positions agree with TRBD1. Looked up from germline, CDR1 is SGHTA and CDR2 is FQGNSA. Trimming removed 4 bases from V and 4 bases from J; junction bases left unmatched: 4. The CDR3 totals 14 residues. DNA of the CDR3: TGTGCCAGCAGCTCCCGACAGGGGTCAGATACGCAGTATTTT. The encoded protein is CASSSRQGSDTQYF.

The chain's CDR3 is CASSYSPADQYEQYF. CDR3 coding DNA: TGTGCCAGCAGTTACTCGCCAGCGGACCAATACGAGCAGTACTTC. J is TRBJ2-7 and V is TRBV6-5, with D possibly TRBD2 on 5 matching bases. The CDR3 covers 15 residues. V lost 0 bases, J lost 4 bases, and 13 bases lay in between. CDR1 MNHEY and CDR2 SVGAGI come from the germline V gene.

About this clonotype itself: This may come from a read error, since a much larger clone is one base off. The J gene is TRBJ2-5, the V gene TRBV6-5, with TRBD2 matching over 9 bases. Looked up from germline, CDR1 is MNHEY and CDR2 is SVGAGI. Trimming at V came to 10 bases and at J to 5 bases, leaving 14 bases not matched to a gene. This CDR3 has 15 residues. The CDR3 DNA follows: TGTGCCAACAGCCCCTCTCTAGCGGGATTGGAGACCCAGTACTTC. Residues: CANSPSLAGLETQYF.

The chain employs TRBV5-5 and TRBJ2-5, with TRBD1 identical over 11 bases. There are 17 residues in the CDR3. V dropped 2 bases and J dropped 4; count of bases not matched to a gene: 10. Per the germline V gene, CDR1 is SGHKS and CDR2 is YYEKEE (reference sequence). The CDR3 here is CASSLTPSGTGGETQYF. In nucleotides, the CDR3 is TGTGCCAGCAGCTTAACGCCCAGTGGGACAGGGGGAGAGACCCAGTACTTC.

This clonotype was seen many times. The CDR3 is CSVVAGAYEQYF. In DNA, the CDR3 is TGCAGCGTTGTAGCGGGCGCCTACGAGCAGTACTTC. The J gene is TRBJ2-7, the V gene TRBV29-1; 7 bases map to TRBD2. This CDR3 is 12 amino acids long. The V gene end was trimmed by 4 bases and the J gene end by 2 bases; junction bases not matched to a gene: 2. Germline CDR1 is SQVTM and CDR2 is ANQGSEA.

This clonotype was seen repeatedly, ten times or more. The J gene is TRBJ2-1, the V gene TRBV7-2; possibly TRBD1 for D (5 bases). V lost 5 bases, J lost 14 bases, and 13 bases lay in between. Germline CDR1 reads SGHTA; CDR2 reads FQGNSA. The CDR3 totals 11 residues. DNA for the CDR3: TGTGCCAGCAGCCCCGGACAAGACAAGTTCTTC. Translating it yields CASSPGQDKFF.

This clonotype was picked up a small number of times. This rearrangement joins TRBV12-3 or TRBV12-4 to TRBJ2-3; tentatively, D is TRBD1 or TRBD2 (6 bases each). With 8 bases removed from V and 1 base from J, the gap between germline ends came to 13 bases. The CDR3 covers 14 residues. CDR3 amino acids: CASRARGGTDTQYF. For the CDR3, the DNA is TGTGCCAGCCGAGCAAGGGGGGGCACAGATACGCAGTATTTT.

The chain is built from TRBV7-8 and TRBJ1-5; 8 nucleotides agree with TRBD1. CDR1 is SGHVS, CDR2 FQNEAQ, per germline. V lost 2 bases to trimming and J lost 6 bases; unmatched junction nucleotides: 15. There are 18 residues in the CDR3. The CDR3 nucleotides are TGTGCCAGCAGCTTATTCTCGGCAGGGGGCGCGACTGCTCAGCCCCAGCATTTT. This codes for CASSLFSAGGATAQPQHF.

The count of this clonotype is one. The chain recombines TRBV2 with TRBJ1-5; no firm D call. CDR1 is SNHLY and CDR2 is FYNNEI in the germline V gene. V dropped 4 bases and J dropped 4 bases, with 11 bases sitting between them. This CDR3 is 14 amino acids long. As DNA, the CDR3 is TGTGCCAGCAGTGGTACGGCCATAAATCAGCCCCAGCATTTT. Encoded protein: CASSGTAINQPQHF.

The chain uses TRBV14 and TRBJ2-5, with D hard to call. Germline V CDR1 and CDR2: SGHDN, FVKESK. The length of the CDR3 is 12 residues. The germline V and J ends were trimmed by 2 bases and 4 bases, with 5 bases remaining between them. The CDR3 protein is CASSQHRETQYF. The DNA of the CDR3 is TGTGCCAGCAGCCAACACCGAGAGACCCAGTACTTC.

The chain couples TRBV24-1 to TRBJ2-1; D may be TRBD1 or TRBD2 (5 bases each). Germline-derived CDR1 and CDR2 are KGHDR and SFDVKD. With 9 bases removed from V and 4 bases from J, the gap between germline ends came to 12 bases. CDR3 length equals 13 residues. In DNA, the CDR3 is TGTGCCACCGGGACGTTCAAGTACAATGAGCAGTTCTTC. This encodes CATGTFKYNEQFF.

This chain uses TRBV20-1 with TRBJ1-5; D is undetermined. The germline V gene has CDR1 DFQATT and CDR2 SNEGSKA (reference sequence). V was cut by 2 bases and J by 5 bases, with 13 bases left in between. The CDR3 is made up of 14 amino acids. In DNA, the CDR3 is TGCAGTGCTAGACGCACGGGCTTCTATCAGCCCCAGCATTTT. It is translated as CSARRTGFYQPQHF.

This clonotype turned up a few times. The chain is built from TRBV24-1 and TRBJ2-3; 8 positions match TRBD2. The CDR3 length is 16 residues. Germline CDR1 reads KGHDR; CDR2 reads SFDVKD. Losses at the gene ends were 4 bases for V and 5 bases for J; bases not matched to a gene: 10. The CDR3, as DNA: TGTGCCACCAGTGACCCCAGCGGGGGATTTGAAGATACGCAGTATTTT. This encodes CATSDPSGGFEDTQYF.

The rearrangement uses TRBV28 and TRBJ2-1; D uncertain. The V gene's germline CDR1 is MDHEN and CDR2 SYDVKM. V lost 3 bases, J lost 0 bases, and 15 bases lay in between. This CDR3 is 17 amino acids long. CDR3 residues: CASSFGRRYSSYNEQFF. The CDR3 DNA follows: TGTGCCAGCAGTTTTGGGCGGCGGTACAGCTCCTACAATGAGCAGTTCTTC.

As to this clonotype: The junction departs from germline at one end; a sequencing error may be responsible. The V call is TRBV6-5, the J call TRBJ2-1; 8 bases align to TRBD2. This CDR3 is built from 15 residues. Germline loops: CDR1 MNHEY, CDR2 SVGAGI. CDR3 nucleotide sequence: TGTGCCAGCAGTGACGGACTAGCCCCCTACAATGAGCAGGTCTTC. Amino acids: CASSDGLAPYNEQVF.

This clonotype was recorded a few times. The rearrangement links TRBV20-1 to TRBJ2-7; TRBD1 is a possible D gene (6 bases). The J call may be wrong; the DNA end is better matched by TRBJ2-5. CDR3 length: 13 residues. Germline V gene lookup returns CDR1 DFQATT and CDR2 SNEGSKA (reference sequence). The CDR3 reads CSATRTDLETQYF. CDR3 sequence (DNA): TGCAGTGCCACCAGGACAGACCTAGAGACCCAGTACTTC.

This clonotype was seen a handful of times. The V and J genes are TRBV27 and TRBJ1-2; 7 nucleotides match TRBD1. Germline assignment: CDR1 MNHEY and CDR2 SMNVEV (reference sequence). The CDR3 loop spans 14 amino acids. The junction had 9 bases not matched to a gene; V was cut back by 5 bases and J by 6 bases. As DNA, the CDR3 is TGTGCCAGCAGTAACCCGACAGGGAACAATGGCTACACCTTC. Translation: CASSNPTGNNGYTF.

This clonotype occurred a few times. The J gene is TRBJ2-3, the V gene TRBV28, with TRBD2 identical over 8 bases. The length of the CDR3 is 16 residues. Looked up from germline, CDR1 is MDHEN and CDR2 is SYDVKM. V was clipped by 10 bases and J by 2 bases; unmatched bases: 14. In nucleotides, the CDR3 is TGTGCCAACAGGCGCCGTGTCGGGGGGGCCACAGATACGCAGTATTTT. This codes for CANRRRVGGATDTQYF.